The 20 T cell receptor beta chains below were found in one sample sequenced in a study of T cells in Graves' hyperthyroidism and ophthalmopathy. Amplified TCR beta CDR3 regions came from RNA transcripts. The HTBI primer set drove a first-round RT-PCR of the TCR CDR3. TCRdb reprocessed the multiplex PCR reads with MiXCR, giving one entry per CDR3 protein. The sample carries 300,000 to 450,000 distinct CDR3 sequences, approximately 18% recorded once. Sequencing was done on a sample of blood. These receptors all come from a woman aged 25 to 45 with Graves' hyperthyroidism that later progressed to Graves' ophthalmopathy.

Ten or more counts support this clonotype. The chain has TRBV27 and TRBJ2-3; D uncertain. Germline V gene sequence: CDR1 MNHEY, CDR2 SMNVEV (reference sequence). Between the trimmed V and J ends, which lost 2 bases and 0 bases, there was a span of 3 bases. The CDR3 length is 13 residues. CDR3 amino acids: CASSLTSTDTQYF. The CDR3 DNA reads as TGTGCCAGCAGTTTAACTAGCACAGATACGCAGTATTTT.

This clonotype was detected only a few times. CDR3 in amino acids: CATCEDSINQPQHF. CDR3 in DNA: TGTGCCACCTGCGAAGACAGTATTAATCAGCCCCAGCATTTT. J is TRBJ1-5 and V is TRBV15; TRBD1 might be the D (5 bases). The germline V and J ends were trimmed by 8 bases and 4 bases, with 15 bases remaining between them. Per the germline V gene, CDR1 is LNHNV and CDR2 is YYDKDF (reference sequence). The CDR3 is made up of 14 amino acids. The variable domain in full, completed from reference TRBV15 and TRBJ1-5, reads DAMVIQNPRYQVTQFGKPVTLSCSQTLNHNVMYWYQQKSSQAPKLLFHYYDKDFNNEADTPDNFQSRRPNTSFCFLDIRSPGLGDTAMYLCATCEDSINQPQHFGDGTRLSIL.

V is TRBV29-1 and J is TRBJ2-1; D might be TRBD2 (5 bases). This CDR3 comprises 10 residues. The germline CDR1 and CDR2 sequences are SQVTM and ANQGSEA. Trimming took 7 bases from V and 7 from J, leaving 8 bases between them. The CDR3 DNA sequence: TGCAGCGCGGGGATGAATGAGCAGTTCTTC. It codes for CSAGMNEQFF.

This clonotype was counted between two and nine times. A much larger clonotype is one base distant, so this may be a read error. The chain combines TRBV2 with TRBJ2-5; tentatively, D is TRBD1 or TRBD2 (5 bases each). The V and J ends lost 4 bases and 5 bases respectively, with 11 bases between them. The V gene's germline CDR1 is SNHLY and CDR2 FYNNEI. The CDR3 has 13 amino acids. Written as DNA, the CDR3 is TGTGCCAGCAGTGTGTCCGGGGCCGAGACCCAGTACTTC. Translating gives CASSVSGAETQYF.

The sample holds a few counts of this clonotype. The J gene is TRBJ2-1, the V gene TRBV9; 13 nucleotides match TRBD2. Germline assignment: CDR1 SGDLS and CDR2 YYNGEE. The CDR3 length is 23 residues. The ends lost 3 bases at V and 0 bases at J; junction bases unmatched: 21. For the CDR3, the DNA is TGTGCCAGCAGCGGGGGGCTACTAGCGGGAGGGCCTGACCTGGGACACTCCTACAATGAGCAGTTCTTC. It translates to CASSGGLLAGGPDLGHSYNEQFF.

This clonotype was seen repeatedly, ten times or more. The V and J genes are TRBV27 and TRBJ1-2, with 7 bases identical to TRBD1. Germline V lookup: CDR1 MNHEY, CDR2 SMNVEV (reference sequence). The CDR3 is 12 residues long. V was clipped by 6 bases and J by 7 bases; unmatched bases: 5. The DNA for the CDR3 is TGTGCCAGCAGGACAGGGTACCGTGGCTACACCTTC. Its protein is CASRTGYRGYTF.

A few counts support this clonotype. The J gene is TRBJ1-6, the V gene TRBV5-1, with D uncertain. In germline, CDR1 is SGHRS, CDR2 YFSETQ. The CDR3 is made up of 14 amino acids. V lost 1 base and J 6 bases, leaving 8 bases between the germline ends. CDR3 sequence: CASSLPEFNSPLHF. CDR3 DNA: TGCGCCAGCAGCTTGCCGGAGTTTAATTCACCCCTCCACTTT.

The V and J genes are TRBV6-1 and TRBJ2-1; TRBD2 is a possible D gene (5 bases). The V end lost 7 bases, the J end lost 0 bases, and 16 bases lay between the germline ends. This CDR3 region has 16 residues. Germline loops: CDR1 MNHNS, CDR2 SASEGT. The chain's CDR3 is CASNPRVGSSYNEQFF. CDR3 DNA sequence: TGTGCCAGCAATCCGAGGGTTGGGAGCTCCTACAATGAGCAGTTCTTC.

This clonotype was seen a few times. The chain uses TRBV30 and TRBJ2-2; no reliable D call. The germline V gene has CDR1 GTSNPN and CDR2 SVGIG (reference sequence). V was cut by 2 bases and J by 2 bases, with 6 bases left in between. This CDR3 comprises 13 residues. The CDR3 sequence is CAWSPGNTGELFF. The CDR3 DNA follows: TGTGCCTGGAGTCCAGGCAACACCGGGGAGCTGTTTTTT. Combining the CDR3 with reference TRBV30 and TRBJ2-2 gives the whole variable domain SQTIHQWPATLVQPVGSPLSLECTVEGTSNPNLYWYRQAAGRGLQLLFYSVGIGQISSEVPQNLSASRPQDRQFILSSKKLLLSDSGFYLCAWSPGNTGELFFGEGSRLTVL.

This clonotype was observed at least ten times. The chain has TRBV28 and TRBJ2-7, with a possible D match to TRBD2 (7 bases). The germline V gene encodes CDR1 MDHEN and CDR2 SYDVKM. The CDR3 has 14 residues. V dropped 2 bases and J dropped 2 bases, with 10 bases sitting between them. The DNA of the CDR3 is TGTGCCAGCAGTTTACCGGGGGGCCCCTACGAGCAGTACTTC. This translates into CASSLPGGPYEQYF.

The chain's CDR3 is CASSQERDYGTDTQYF. CDR3 in DNA: TGTGCCAGCAGCCAAGAACGGGACTACGGCACAGATACGCAGTATTTT. The chain is built from TRBV3-1 and TRBJ2-3, with TRBD2 matching over 7 bases. This CDR3 is 16 amino acids long. Trimming cost V 0 bases and J 1 base; bases outside gene matches: 4. CDR1 is LGHDT, CDR2 YNNKEL, per germline (reference sequence).

This clonotype was counted ten times or more. The V call is TRBV10-3, the J call TRBJ2-5, with D possibly matching TRBD2 (5 bases). Germline CDR1 is ENHRY and CDR2 is SYGVKD. The length of the CDR3 is 16 residues. V lost 4 bases and J 7 bases, leaving 22 bases between the germline ends. Here the CDR3 reads CAISGGFEGWRGTQYF. The CDR3 nucleotides are TGTGCCATCAGTGGGGGTTTTGAGGGATGGAGAGGGACCCAGTACTTC.

This clonotype was picked up many times. The chain combines TRBV7-6 with TRBJ2-4, with 9 bases identical to TRBD2. The V and J ends lost 5 bases and 6 bases, in that order; junction bases with no gene match: 20. The V gene's germline CDR1 is SGHVS and CDR2 FNYEAQ. The CDR3 length is 19 residues. The CDR3 region is CASSRPISGSPAGRNIQYF. DNA for the CDR3: TGTGCCAGCAGCCGACCCATTAGCGGGAGCCCGGCGGGGAGAAACATTCAGTACTTC.

This clonotype was detected only a few times. This chain connects TRBV27 to TRBJ2-7, with TRBD1 identical over 9 bases. Germline V lookup: CDR1 MNHEY, CDR2 SMNVEV (reference sequence). Trimming took 7 bases from V and 7 from J; bases not matched to a gene: 14. The CDR3 runs 15 residues. CDR3 sequence reads: CASTAGNRGLGEQYF. The DNA of the CDR3 is TGTGCCAGCACAGCCGGCAACAGGGGGCTGGGGGAGCAGTACTTC.

This clonotype was seen many times. The J gene is TRBJ2-3, the V gene TRBV12-3 or TRBV12-4, with 12 bases lining up with TRBD2. V was pared by 5 bases and J by 8 bases, with 8 bases of the junction left unmatched. The CDR3 is made up of 15 amino acids. For the CDR3, the DNA is TGTGCCAGCAGTCCGACTAGCGGGGGTTACGGTACGCAGTATTTT. Amino acids: CASSPTSGGYGTQYF.

In this sample, this clonotype turned up many times. This chain uses TRBV6-1 with TRBJ2-3; TRBD2 matches 13 bases. V dropped 7 bases and J dropped 4; count of bases not matched to a gene: 5. This CDR3 region has 15 residues. Germline CDR1 reads MNHNS; CDR2 reads SASEGT. CDR3 nucleotides: TGTGCCAGCACCCCGGGACTAGCGGGACCAGATACGCAGTATTTT. Translated, it gives CASTPGLAGPDTQYF.

This clonotype came up many times. This chain links TRBV19 with TRBJ1-2; 7 nucleotides match TRBD1. Unmatched junction bases numbered 8, after V lost 7 bases and J lost 0 bases. This CDR3 has 15 residues. Germline V gene lookup returns CDR1 LNHDA and CDR2 SQIVND (reference sequence). The CDR3 reads CASTQQGTANYGYTF. The CDR3 DNA reads TGTGCCAGTACCCAACAAGGGACAGCTAACTATGGCTACACCTTC.

This clonotype was seen many times. V is TRBV11-2 and J is TRBJ2-3; TRBD2 agrees at 9 bases. V was pared by 5 bases and J by 2 bases, with 8 bases of the junction left unmatched. The V gene's germline CDR1 is SGHAT and CDR2 FQNNGV. The CDR3 has 16 residues. In nucleotides, the CDR3 is TGTGCCAGCAGCCCCTTAGCGGGAGAATACACAGATACGCAGTATTTT. Translating gives CASSPLAGEYTDTQYF.

The sample holds many counts of this clonotype. The chain joins TRBV3-1 to TRBJ1-2; unclear D gene. Trimming took 6 bases from V and 4 from J, leaving 21 bases between them. Germline values: CDR1 LGHDT, CDR2 YNNKEL (reference sequence). The CDR3 runs to 16 residues. For the CDR3, the DNA is TGTGCCAGCAGTCGAGAAAGCGCCAAGACCTTCTATGGCTACACCTTC. Protein: CASSRESAKTFYGYTF.

This chain links TRBV24-1 with TRBJ2-1; D is undetermined. The CDR3 has 13 residues. Germline-derived CDR1 and CDR2 are KGHDR and SFDVKD. The germline V and J ends were trimmed by 4 bases and 6 bases, with 9 bases remaining between them. CDR3 DNA sequence: TGTGCCACCAGTGACCACGAATTCAATGAGCAGTTCTTC. Protein product: CATSDHEFNEQFF.